One TCR beta chain is described in this entry. These data are taken from a study of shared clonotypes between healthy human individuals. Deletions cut 6 bases from V and 2 bases from J, with 23 bases between. The CDR3 covers 17 residues. Germline V lookup: CDR1 MNHEY, CDR2 SMNVEV (reference sequence). Libraries were prepared by immunoSEQ multiplex PCR; TCRdb keeps only in-frame clonotypes and omits some of them. The top ten clones hold about 0.41% of a sample with about 2.3 million clones, about 90% of them seen once. The receptor's source is a man aged 18 to 30 in good health. Some clones in this sample may be carry-over from other donors' samples. The chain employs TRBV27 and TRBJ2-7; the D call may be TRBD1 or TRBD2 (5 bases each). The sample was naive CD4+ T cells from PBMCs. The subset: CD45RA+ positively selected. The CDR3 region is CASRLVGERDPPYEQYF. CDR3 nucleotides: TGTGCCAGCAGACTCGTAGGGGAACGGGATCCCCCCTACGAGCAGTACTTC.